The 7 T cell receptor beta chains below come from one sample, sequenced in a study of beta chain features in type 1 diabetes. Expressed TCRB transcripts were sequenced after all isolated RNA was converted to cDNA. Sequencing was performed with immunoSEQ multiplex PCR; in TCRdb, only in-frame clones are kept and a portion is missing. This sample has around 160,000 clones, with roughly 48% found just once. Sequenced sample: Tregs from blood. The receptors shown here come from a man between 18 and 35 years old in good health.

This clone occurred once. CDR3 in amino acids: CASSVSLAGLRSAQYF. The DNA for the CDR3 is TGTGCCAGCAGCGTTTCTCTAGCGGGGCTCCGATCGGCCCAGTACTTC. The chain joins TRBV9 to TRBJ2-5, with 9 positions matching TRBD2. The CDR3 is 16 amino acids. J gave up 9 bases and V 2 bases, and 14 bases lay outside the gene matches. Germline values: CDR1 SGDLS, CDR2 YYNGEE.

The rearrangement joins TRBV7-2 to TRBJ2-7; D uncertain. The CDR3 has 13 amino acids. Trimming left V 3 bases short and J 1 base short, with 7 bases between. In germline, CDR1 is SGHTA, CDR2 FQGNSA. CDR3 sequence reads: CASSFLTSYEQYF. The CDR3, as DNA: TGTGCCAGCAGCTTCTTGACTTCCTACGAGCAGTACTTC.

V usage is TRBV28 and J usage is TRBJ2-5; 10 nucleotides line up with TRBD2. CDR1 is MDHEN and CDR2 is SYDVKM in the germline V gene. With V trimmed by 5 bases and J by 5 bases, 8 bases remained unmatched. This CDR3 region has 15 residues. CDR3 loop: CASSLSGGATETQYF. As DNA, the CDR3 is TGTGCCAGCAGTCTAAGCGGGGGGGCCACGGAGACCCAGTACTTC.

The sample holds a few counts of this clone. The CDR3: CASSLTPGSSYEQYF. CDR3 bases: TGTGCCAGCAGTTTGACCCCCGGGAGCTCCTACGAGCAGTACTTC. The gene calls are TRBV7-2 and TRBJ2-7; the D gene is possibly TRBD2 (6 bases). The CDR3 length is 15 residues. Germline V gives CDR1 SGHTA, CDR2 FQGNSA. Between the trimmed V and J ends, which lost 6 bases and 0 bases, there was a span of 15 bases.

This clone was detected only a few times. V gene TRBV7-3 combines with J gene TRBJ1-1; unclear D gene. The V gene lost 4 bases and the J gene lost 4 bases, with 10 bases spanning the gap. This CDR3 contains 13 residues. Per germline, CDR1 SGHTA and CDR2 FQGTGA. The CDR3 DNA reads TGTGCCAGCAGCTCAAACCGGGGCACTGAAGCTTTCTTT. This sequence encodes CASSSNRGTEAFF.

The CDR3 sequence: CASSSQVVAGGPWVKNIQYF. The CDR3 DNA sequence: TGTGCCAGCAGTTCCCAGGTCGTGGCGGGAGGGCCTTGGGTCAAAAACATTCAGTACTTC. The chain links TRBV28 to TRBJ2-4, with 9 bases matching TRBD2. Germline CDR1 MDHEN, CDR2 SYDVKM. CDR3 length: 20 amino acids. V lost 4 bases and J lost 3; bases outside the gene matches: 19.

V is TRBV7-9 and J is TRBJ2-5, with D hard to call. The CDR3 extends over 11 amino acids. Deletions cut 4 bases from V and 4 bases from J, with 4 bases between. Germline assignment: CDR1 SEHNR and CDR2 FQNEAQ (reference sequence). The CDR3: CASSSSETQYF. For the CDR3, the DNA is TGTGCCAGCAGCTCTTCAGAGACCCAGTACTTC.